The 11 T cell receptor beta chains in this list originate from one sample, sequenced in a study of T cell changes during pregnancy in multiple sclerosis. This table comes from immunoSEQ multiplex PCR, and its TCRdb copy is limited to in-frame clones, with some not included. The sample records tens of thousands of clones, 70% to 90% being singletons. Sequences were derived from CD4+ T cells from peripheral blood mononuclear cells, sampled in the first trimester of pregnancy. The origin of the receptors is a female donor with multiple sclerosis, enrolled in a pregnancy study.

This chain connects TRBV7-2 to TRBJ2-7; 8 bases line up with TRBD1. Germline V gene sequence: CDR1 SGHTA, CDR2 FQGNSA. This CDR3 has 15 residues. V shed 4 bases, J shed 3 bases, and the junction held 8 bases outside the gene matches. The chain's CDR3 is CASSSQGTGYYEQYF. DNA of the CDR3: TGTGCCAGCAGCTCTCAAGGGACAGGATACTACGAGCAGTACTTC.

The rearrangement uses TRBV5-1 and TRBJ2-1, with 7 bases matching TRBD2. V shed 4 bases, J shed 6 bases, and the junction held 13 bases outside the gene matches. This CDR3 is 16 amino acids long. Germline CDR1 and CDR2: SGHRS and YFSETQ. CDR3 region: CASSTSRAGDFNEQFF. CDR3 coding DNA: TGCGCCAGCAGCACGTCCCGGGCGGGAGATTTCAATGAGCAGTTCTTC.

The chain recombines TRBV19 with TRBJ1-5; 9 nucleotides agree with TRBD1. There are 18 residues in the CDR3. The germline gives CDR1 LNHDA, CDR2 SQIVND (reference sequence). J was trimmed by 4 bases and V by 6 bases; bases with no gene match: 16. The DNA of the CDR3 is TGTGCCAGTAGAGGATACGGCGTGGGGACAGGGACGAATCAGCCCCAGCATTTT. Residues: CASRGYGVGTGTNQPQHF.

V and J are TRBV19 and TRBJ1-2, with D possibly TRBD1 on 6 matching bases. With 3 bases removed from V and 5 bases from J, the gap between germline ends came to 10 bases. This CDR3 contains 13 residues. Germline CDR1 and CDR2: LNHDA and SQIVND (reference sequence). The CDR3 protein is CASSMDSQYGYTF. CDR3 nucleotides: TGTGCCAGTAGTATGGACAGTCAATATGGCTACACCTTC. Based on the CDR3 plus reference TRBV19 and TRBJ1-2, the full variable domain is DGGITQSPKYLFRKEGQNVTLSCEQNLNHDAMYWYRQDPGQGLRLIYYSQIVNDFQKGDIAEGYSVSREKKESFPLTVTSAQKNPTAFYLCASSMDSQYGYTFGSGTRLTVV.

The chain joins TRBV28 to TRBJ1-1; a weak D match, TRBD1 (5 bases). Trimming stripped 7 bases from V and 1 base from J, with 13 bases between. The CDR3 is made up of 14 amino acids. Germline values: CDR1 MDHEN, CDR2 SYDVKM. DNA for the CDR3: TGTGCCAGCAAAAGGGGCTACCCGAACACTGAAGCTTTCTTT. Protein sequence: CASKRGYPNTEAFF.

The chain joins TRBV6-1 to TRBJ1-5; D unclear. Germline assignment: CDR1 MNHNS and CDR2 SASEGT. The V end was cut by 6 bases, the J end by 4 bases, with 16 bases between. This CDR3 contains 15 residues. CDR3 loop: CASRIRTAPNQPQHF. DNA for the CDR3: TGTGCCAGCAGAATCCGGACTGCACCTAATCAGCCCCAGCATTTT.

This chain uses TRBV6-4 with TRBJ2-1; unclear D gene. The V gene lost 0 bases and the J gene lost 0 bases, with 12 bases spanning the gap. The V gene's germline CDR1 is MRHNA and CDR2 SNTAGT. The CDR3 runs to 17 residues. The CDR3 reads CASSDSLGVSSYNEQFF. The CDR3 DNA reads as TGTGCCAGCAGTGACTCTCTAGGAGTGAGCTCCTACAATGAGCAGTTCTTC.

This clone has just a few counts. The rearrangement joins TRBV6-5 to TRBJ2-2; 7 bases line up with TRBD1. This CDR3 region has 15 residues. Germline V CDR1 and CDR2: MNHEY, SVGAGI. V lost 6 bases, J lost 0 bases, and 4 bases stayed unmatched. In DNA form, the CDR3 reads TGTGCCAGCAGAACGACAGGGACGAACACCGGGGAGCTGTTTTTT. Amino acid sequence: CASRTTGTNTGELFF.

The chain uses TRBV6-1 and TRBJ1-2; no clear D gene. Per the germline V gene, CDR1 is MNHNS and CDR2 is SASEGT. There are 14 residues in the CDR3. V was trimmed by 4 bases and J by 4 bases, leaving 13 bases between them. The CDR3 here is CASSGSEGTYGYTF. Here the CDR3 DNA reads TGTGCCAGCAGTGGGAGCGAGGGAACCTATGGCTACACCTTC.

The CDR3 protein is CASSSGQAGGYTF. The CDR3 DNA follows: TGTGCCAGCAGCTCGGGACAGGCTGGTGGCTACACCTTC. J is TRBJ1-2 and V is TRBV9; 8 bases map to TRBD1. The CDR3 has 13 residues. J gave up 7 bases and V 4 bases, and 6 bases lay outside the gene matches. Per the germline V gene, CDR1 is SGDLS and CDR2 is YYNGEE.

The CDR3 loop reads CASSGQGEYEQFF. In nucleotides, the CDR3 is TGTGCCAGCAGCGGACAGGGGGAATATGAGCAGTTCTTC. This chain joins TRBV4-2 and TRBJ2-1; 10 positions agree with TRBD1. The germline CDR1 and CDR2 sequences are LGHNA and YNFKEQ. CDR3 length: 13 residues. J gave up 8 bases and V 5 bases, and 3 bases lay outside the gene matches.